This T cell receptor beta chain was profiled in a study of T cell changes during pregnancy in multiple sclerosis. This CDR3 comprises 14 residues. V dropped 0 bases and J dropped 5 bases, with 12 bases sitting between them. Germline CDR1 SGDLS, CDR2 YYNGEE. Assay used: immunoSEQ multiplex PCR; TCRdb lists only in-frame clones, some missing. The sample includes about 53,000 clones, around 90% of them seen just once. The sample in question was CD4+ T cells from peripheral blood mononuclear cells, obtained in the third trimester of pregnancy. The J gene is TRBJ2-7, the V gene TRBV9, with D possibly being TRBD2 (7 bases). The clonotype was recovered from a female donor with multiple sclerosis, enrolled in a pregnancy study. The DNA for the CDR3 is TGTGCCAGCAGCGTAGCGGGGGGCGAAAACGAGCAGTACTTC. Translation gives CASSVAGGENEQYF.